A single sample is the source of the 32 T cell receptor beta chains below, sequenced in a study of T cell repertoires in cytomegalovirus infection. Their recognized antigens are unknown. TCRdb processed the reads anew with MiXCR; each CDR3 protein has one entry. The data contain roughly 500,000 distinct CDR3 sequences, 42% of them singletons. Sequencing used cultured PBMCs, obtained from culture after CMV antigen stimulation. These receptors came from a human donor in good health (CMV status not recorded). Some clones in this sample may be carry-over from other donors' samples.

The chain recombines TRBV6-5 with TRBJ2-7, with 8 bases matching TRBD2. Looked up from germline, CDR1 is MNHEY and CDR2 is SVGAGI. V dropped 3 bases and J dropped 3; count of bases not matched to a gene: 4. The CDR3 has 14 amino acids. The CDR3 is CASSYRTSRYEQYF. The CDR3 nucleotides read TGTGCCAGCAGTTATCGGACTAGCCGCTACGAGCAGTACTTC.

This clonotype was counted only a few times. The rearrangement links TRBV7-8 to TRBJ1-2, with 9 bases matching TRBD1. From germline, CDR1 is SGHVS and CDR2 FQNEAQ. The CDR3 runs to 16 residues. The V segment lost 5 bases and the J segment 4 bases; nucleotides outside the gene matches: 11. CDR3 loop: CASSINTGGSSYGYTF. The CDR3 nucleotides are TGTGCCAGCAGCATAAATACAGGGGGCTCAAGCTATGGCTACACCTTC.

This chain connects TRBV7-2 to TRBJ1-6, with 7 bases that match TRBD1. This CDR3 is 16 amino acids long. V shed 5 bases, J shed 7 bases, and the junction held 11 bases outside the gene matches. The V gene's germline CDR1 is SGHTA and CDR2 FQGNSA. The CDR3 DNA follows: TGTGCCAGCAGCCCCCAGGGGGGGTTCGGAAATTCACCCCTCCACTTT. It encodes CASSPQGGFGNSPLHF.

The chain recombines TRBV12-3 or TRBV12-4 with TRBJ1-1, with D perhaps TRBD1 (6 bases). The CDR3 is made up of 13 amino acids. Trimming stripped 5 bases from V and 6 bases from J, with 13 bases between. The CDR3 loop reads CASSTQQGAEAFF. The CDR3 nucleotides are TGTGCCAGCAGTACCCAACAGGGCGCTGAAGCTTTCTTT.

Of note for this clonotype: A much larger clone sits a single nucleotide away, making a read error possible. Here the CDR3 reads CASGFRVKGEQYF. The CDR3 DNA reads as TGTGCCAGCGGCTTTAGGGTAAAAGGCGAGCAGTACTTC. The rearrangement links TRBV7-2 to TRBJ2-7, with unresolved D. In germline, CDR1 is SGHTA, CDR2 FQGNSA. This CDR3 has 13 amino acids.

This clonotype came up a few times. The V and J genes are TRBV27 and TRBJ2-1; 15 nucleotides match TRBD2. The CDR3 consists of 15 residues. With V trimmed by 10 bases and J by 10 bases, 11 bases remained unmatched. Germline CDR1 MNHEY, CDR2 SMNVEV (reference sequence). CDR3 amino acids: CATTSGTSGRKEQFF. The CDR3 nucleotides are TGTGCCACAACTTCCGGGACTAGCGGGAGGAAGGAGCAGTTCTTC.

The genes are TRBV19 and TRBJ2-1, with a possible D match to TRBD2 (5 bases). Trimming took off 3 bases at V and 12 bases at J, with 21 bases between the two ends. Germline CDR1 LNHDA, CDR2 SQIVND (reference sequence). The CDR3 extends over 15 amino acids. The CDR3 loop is CASSIGSEYLPWQFF. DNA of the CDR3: TGTGCCAGTAGTATTGGTAGCGAGTACCTTCCGTGGCAGTTCTTC.

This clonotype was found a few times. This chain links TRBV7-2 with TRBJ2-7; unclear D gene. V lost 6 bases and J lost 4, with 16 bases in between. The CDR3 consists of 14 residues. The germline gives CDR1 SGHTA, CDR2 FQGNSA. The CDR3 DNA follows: TGTGCCAGCAGTCCCATGGTGCTGGGGTACGAGCAGTACTTC. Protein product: CASSPMVLGYEQYF. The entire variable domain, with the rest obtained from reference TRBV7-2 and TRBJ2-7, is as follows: GAGVSQSPSNKVTEKGKDVELRCDPISGHTALYWYRQSLGQGLEFLIYFQGNSAPDKSGLPSDRFSAERTGGSVSTLTIQRTQQEDSAVYLCASSPMVLGYEQYFGPGTRLTVT.

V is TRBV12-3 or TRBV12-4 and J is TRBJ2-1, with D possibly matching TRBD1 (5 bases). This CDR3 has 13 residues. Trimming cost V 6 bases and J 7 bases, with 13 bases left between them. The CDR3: CASRGGAVNEQFF. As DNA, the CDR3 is TGTGCCAGCAGGGGTGGGGCGGTTAATGAGCAGTTCTTC.

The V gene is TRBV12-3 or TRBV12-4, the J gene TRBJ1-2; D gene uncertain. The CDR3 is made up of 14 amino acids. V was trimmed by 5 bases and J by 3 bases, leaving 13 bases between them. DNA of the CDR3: TGTGCCAGCAGTACCAATGGGGAGGACTATGGCTACACCTTC. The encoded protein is CASSTNGEDYGYTF.

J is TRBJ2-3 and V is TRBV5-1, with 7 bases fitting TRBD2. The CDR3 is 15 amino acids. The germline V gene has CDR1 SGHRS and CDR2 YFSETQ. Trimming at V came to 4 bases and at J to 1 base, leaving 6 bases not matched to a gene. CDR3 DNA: TGCGCCAGCAGCCTGCGGGGGTTGCGCACAGATACGCAGTATTTT. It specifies CASSLRGLRTDTQYF.

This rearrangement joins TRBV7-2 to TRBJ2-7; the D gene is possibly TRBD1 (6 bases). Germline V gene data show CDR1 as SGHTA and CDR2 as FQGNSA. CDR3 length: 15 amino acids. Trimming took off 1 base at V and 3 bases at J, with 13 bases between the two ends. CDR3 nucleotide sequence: TGTGCCAGCAGCTTAGACAGGGCACCGGGCTACGAGCAGTACTTC. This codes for CASSLDRAPGYEQYF.

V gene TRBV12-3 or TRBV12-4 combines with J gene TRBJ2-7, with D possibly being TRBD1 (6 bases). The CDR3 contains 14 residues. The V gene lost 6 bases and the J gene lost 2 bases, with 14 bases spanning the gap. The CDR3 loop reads CASRSPGQPYEQYF. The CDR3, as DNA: TGTGCCAGCAGATCTCCCGGACAGCCCTACGAGCAGTACTTC.

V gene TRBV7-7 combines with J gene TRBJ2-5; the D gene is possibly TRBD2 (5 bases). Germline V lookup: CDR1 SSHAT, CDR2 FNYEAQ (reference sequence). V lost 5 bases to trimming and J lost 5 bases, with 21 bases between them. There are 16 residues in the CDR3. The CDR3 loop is CASSPIPPQRHETQYF. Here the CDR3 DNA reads TGTGCCAGCAGCCCCATTCCTCCGCAGCGGCATGAGACCCAGTACTTC.

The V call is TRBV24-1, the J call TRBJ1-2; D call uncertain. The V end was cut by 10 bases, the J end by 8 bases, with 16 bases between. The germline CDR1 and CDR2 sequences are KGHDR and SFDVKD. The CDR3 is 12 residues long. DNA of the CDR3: TGTGCCACGTCCCACCGTGGAGTCGGCTACACCTTC. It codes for CATSHRGVGYTF.

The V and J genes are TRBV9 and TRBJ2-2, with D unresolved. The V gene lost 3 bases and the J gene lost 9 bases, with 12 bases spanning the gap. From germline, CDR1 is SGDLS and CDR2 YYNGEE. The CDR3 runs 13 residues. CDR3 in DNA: TGTGCCAGCAGCGGAGACCCTCCTAGGGAGCTGTTTTTT. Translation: CASSGDPPRELFF.

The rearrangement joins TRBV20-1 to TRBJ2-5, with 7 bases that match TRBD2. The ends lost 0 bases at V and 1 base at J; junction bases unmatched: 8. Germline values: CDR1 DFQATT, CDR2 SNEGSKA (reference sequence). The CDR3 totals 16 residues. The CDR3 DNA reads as TGCAGTGCTAGAGAGGGGGTGTCGGGGGGCCAAGAGACCCAGTACTTC. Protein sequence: CSAREGVSGGQETQYF.

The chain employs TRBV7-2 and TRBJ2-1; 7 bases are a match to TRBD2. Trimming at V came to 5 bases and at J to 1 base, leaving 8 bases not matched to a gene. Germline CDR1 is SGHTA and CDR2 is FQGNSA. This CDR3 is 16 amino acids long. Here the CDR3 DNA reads TGTGCCAGCAGCGAAAGCGGGGTCCTTTCCTACAATGAGCAGTTCTTC. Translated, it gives CASSESGVLSYNEQFF.

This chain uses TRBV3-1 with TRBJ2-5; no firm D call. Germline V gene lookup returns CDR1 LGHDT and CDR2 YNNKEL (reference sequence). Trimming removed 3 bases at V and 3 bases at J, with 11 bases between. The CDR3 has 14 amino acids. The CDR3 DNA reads TGTGCCAGCAGCCAGAATCGGGCCAAAGAGACCCAGTACTTC. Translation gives CASSQNRAKETQYF.

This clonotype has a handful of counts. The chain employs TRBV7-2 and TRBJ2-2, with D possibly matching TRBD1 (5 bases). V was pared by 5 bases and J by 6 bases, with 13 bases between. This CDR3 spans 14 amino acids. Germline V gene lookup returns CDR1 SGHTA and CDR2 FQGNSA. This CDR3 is CASSPGAVAGELFF. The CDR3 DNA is TGTGCCAGCAGCCCTGGGGCAGTGGCCGGGGAGCTGTTTTTT.

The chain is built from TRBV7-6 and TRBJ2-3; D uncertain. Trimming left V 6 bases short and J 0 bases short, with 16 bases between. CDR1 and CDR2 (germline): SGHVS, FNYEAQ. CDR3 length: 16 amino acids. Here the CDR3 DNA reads TGTGCCAGCAGTACTTATTTCATCGATAGCACAGATACGCAGTATTTT. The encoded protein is CASSTYFIDSTDTQYF.

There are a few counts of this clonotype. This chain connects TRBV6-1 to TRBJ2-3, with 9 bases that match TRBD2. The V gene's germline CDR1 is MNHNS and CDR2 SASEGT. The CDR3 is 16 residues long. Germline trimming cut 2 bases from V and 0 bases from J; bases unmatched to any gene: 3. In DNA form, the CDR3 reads TGTGCCAGCAGTGAACTTGCGGGGGGGAGCACAGATACGCAGTATTTT. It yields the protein CASSELAGGSTDTQYF.

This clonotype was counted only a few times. The CDR3 DNA reads TGTGCCAGTAGCAACCTAGGGCAGGGGGCAGGATCCTATAATTCACCCCTCCACTTT. Protein sequence: CASSNLGQGAGSYNSPLHF. This chain links TRBV7-6 with TRBJ1-6, with 8 bases matching TRBD1. The CDR3 extends over 19 amino acids. CDR1 and CDR2 (germline): SGHVS, FNYEAQ. The V gene end was trimmed by 9 bases and the J gene end by 1 base; junction bases not matched to a gene: 17.

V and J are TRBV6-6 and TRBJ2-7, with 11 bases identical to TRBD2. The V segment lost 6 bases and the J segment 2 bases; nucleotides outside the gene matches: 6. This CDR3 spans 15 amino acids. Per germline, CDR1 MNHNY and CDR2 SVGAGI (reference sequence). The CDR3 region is CASRYRLAGTYEQYF. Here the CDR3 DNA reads TGTGCCAGCAGATACCGACTAGCGGGGACCTACGAGCAGTACTTC.

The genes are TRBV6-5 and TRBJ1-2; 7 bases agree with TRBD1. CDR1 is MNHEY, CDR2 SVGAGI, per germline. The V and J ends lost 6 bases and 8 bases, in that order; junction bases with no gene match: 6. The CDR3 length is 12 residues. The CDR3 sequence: CASSNRGMGYTF. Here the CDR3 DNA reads TGTGCCAGCAGCAACAGGGGTATGGGCTACACCTTC.

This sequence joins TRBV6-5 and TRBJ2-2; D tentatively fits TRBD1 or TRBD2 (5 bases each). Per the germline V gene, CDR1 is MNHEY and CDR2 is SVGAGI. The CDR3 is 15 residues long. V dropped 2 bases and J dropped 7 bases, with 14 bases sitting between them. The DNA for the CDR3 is TGTGCCAGCAGTTACGAGAGGGGTCGAGTCGGGGAGCTGTTTTTT. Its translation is CASSYERGRVGELFF.

The CDR3 loop is CATQLVSSGDTDTQYF. CDR3 sequence (DNA): TGTGCCACCCAACTAGTTTCTAGCGGGGATACAGATACGCAGTATTTT. The chain has TRBV7-2 and TRBJ2-3; 9 bases are a match to TRBD2. The CDR3 loop spans 16 amino acids. Trimming took 10 bases from V and 3 from J; bases not matched to a gene: 14. Looked up from germline, CDR1 is SGHTA and CDR2 is FQGNSA.

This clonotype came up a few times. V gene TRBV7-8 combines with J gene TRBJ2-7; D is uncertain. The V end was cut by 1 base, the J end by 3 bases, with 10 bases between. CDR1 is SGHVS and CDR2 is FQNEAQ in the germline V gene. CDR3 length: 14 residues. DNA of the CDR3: TGTGCCAGCAGCTTAGTGGAAGATATCTACGAGCAGTACTTC. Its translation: CASSLVEDIYEQYF.

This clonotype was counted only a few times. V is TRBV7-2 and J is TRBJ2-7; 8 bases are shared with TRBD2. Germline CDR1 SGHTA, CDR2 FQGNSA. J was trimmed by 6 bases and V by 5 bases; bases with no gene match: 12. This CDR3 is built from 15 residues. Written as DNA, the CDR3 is TGTGCCAGCAGCCCAGGTGGACTAGCAATCCCCGAGCAGTACTTC. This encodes CASSPGGLAIPEQYF.

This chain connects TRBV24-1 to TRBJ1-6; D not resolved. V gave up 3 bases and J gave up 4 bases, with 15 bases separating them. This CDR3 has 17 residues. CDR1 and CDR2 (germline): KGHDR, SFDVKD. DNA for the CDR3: TGTGCCACCAGTGATATTCAGTATATCGAGTATAATTCACCCCTCCACTTT. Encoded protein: CATSDIQYIEYNSPLHF.

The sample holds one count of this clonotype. The CDR3, as DNA: TGTGCCAGCAGCTTAAGTGGTCCCCGGCAGCCCCAGCATTTT. Protein product: CASSLSGPRQPQHF. This chain uses TRBV7-6 with TRBJ1-5, with no clear D. Per germline, CDR1 SGHVS and CDR2 FNYEAQ. This CDR3 region has 14 residues. Trimming removed 2 bases from V and 7 bases from J, with 12 bases in between.

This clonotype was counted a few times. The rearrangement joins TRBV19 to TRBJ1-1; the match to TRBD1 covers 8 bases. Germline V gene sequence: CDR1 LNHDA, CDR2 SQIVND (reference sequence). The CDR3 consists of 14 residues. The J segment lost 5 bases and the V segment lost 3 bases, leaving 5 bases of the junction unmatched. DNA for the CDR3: TGTGCCAGTAGTATCGGACAGGGAGGTACTGAAGCTTTCTTT. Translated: CASSIGQGGTEAFF.